Shown below are 22 T cell receptor beta chains from a single sample sequenced in a study of T cells after yellow fever vaccination. TCRdb re-called the 5' RACE reads with MiXCR, one entry per CDR3 protein. This table has roughly 240,000 distinct CDR3 sequences, more than 6.5% appearing once. The sample in question was CD4+ T cells sorted from PBMCs, obtained on the day of the yellow fever booster vaccination. These receptor sequences come from a man aged 30 to 39 who received the YFV17D yellow fever vaccine.

This clonotype was recorded many times. V and J are TRBV23-1 and TRBJ1-1, with no clear D. TRBV23-1 is flagged as an ORF with uncertain function. Trimming cost V 3 bases and J 3 bases, with 14 bases left between them. The CDR3 has 15 amino acids. CDR3 sequence (DNA): TGCGCCAGCAGTCATACGCGGGAGAAGGACACTGAAGCTTTCTTT. This gives the protein CASSHTREKDTEAFF.

The gene calls are TRBV5-6 and TRBJ1-2; unclear D gene. Trimming pared 4 bases from V and 4 bases from J, leaving 11 bases between. CDR3 length: 13 amino acids. Germline CDR1 SGHDT, CDR2 YYEEEE. The CDR3 sequence is CASSKREFYGYTF. CDR3 nucleotide sequence: TGTGCCAGCAGCAAGCGTGAATTCTATGGCTACACCTTC. The whole variable domain, filled in from reference TRBV5-6 and TRBJ1-2, reads DAGVTQSPTHLIKTRGQQVTLRCSPKSGHDTVSWYQQALGQGPQFIFQYYEEEERQRGNFPDRFSGHQFPNYSSELNVNALLLGDSALYLCASSKREFYGYTFGSGTRLTVV.

The chain carries TRBV20-1 and TRBJ2-3, with TRBD2 as a possible D gene (6 bases). V lost 6 bases and J lost 0, with 16 bases in between. Germline V lookup: CDR1 DFQATT, CDR2 SNEGSKA (reference sequence). The CDR3 contains 15 residues. The CDR3 nucleotides are TGCAGTGCCCCTGGGGGTAGCGGAAGCACAGATACGCAGTATTTT. Translating gives CSAPGGSGSTDTQYF.

There are a few counts of this clonotype. The chain employs TRBV6-2 or TRBV6-3 and TRBJ2-7; D is ambiguous. V was trimmed by 5 bases and J by 8 bases, leaving 13 bases between them. The CDR3 contains 12 residues. CDR1 and CDR2 (germline): MNHEY, SVGEGT. The CDR3 DNA reads TGTGCCAGCAGTCAGATACTTGGGAAGCAGTACTTC. It is translated as CASSQILGKQYF.

This clonotype was counted between two and nine times. V gene TRBV18 combines with J gene TRBJ2-7, with TRBD2 identical over 10 bases. Trimming removed 3 bases from V and 0 bases from J; junction bases left unmatched: 5. Germline CDR1 and CDR2: KGHSH and LQKENI. This CDR3 has 16 residues. For the CDR3, the DNA is TGTGCCAGCTCACCTCAACTAGCGGGGAACTCCTACGAGCAGTACTTC. It is translated as CASSPQLAGNSYEQYF.

This clonotype was recorded many times. The chain joins TRBV10-3 to TRBJ2-7, with TRBD1 identical over 11 bases. CDR1 and CDR2 from the germline V gene are ENHRY and SYGVKD. J lost 2 bases, V lost 0 bases, and 3 bases had no gene match. This CDR3 comprises 16 residues. The CDR3 region is CAISESDRGLAYEQYF. CDR3 coding DNA: TGTGCCATCAGTGAGTCGGACAGGGGGCTTGCCTACGAGCAGTACTTC.

This clonotype was seen a handful of times. The J gene is TRBJ2-7, the V gene TRBV18; no definite D call. V lost 4 bases and J 5 bases, leaving 12 bases between the germline ends. The CDR3 consists of 13 residues. Germline loops: CDR1 KGHSH, CDR2 LQKENI. The CDR3 sequence: CASSLRRADEQYF. As DNA, the CDR3 is TGTGCCAGCTCACTGCGAAGGGCTGACGAGCAGTACTTC.

This clonotype was observed many times. V gene TRBV28 combines with J gene TRBJ2-3; tentative D call: TRBD1 (6 bases). V was cut by 6 bases and J by 0 bases, with 13 bases left in between. Germline CDR1 MDHEN, CDR2 SYDVKM. The CDR3 has 15 amino acids. In DNA form, the CDR3 reads TGTGCCAGCAGGGGGTGGACAGCTAGCACAGATACGCAGTATTTT. Translation: CASRGWTASTDTQYF.

Only a few counts were recorded for this clonotype. This chain links TRBV2 with TRBJ2-1, with D unresolved. The ends were cut back, 4 bases at V and 7 bases at J, with 8 bases in the middle. CDR1 and CDR2 (germline): SNHLY, FYNNEI. The CDR3 sequence is 12 residues long. CDR3 loop: CASSADANEQFF. The CDR3, as DNA: TGTGCCAGCAGTGCGGACGCGAATGAGCAGTTCTTC.

This clonotype appeared many times. The V call is TRBV3-1, the J call TRBJ2-2; D uncertain. CDR1 is LGHDT, CDR2 YNNKEL, per germline (reference sequence). V lost 8 bases and J lost 3, with 13 bases in between. The CDR3 covers 14 residues. CDR3 DNA: TGTGCCAGCTGCGGTCGTCGGGACACCGGGGAGCTGTTTTTT. Translated, it gives CASCGRRDTGELFF.

The sample holds a few counts of this clonotype. This chain uses TRBV4-3 with TRBJ1-1; 7 positions match TRBD1. Germline assignment: CDR1 LGHNA and CDR2 YSLEER. There are 14 residues in the CDR3. After removal of 3 bases from V and 1 base from J, the junction contained 2 bases not matched to a gene. CDR3 residues: CASSHRQGNTEAFF. The CDR3, as DNA: TGCGCCAGCAGCCACCGACAGGGGAACACTGAAGCTTTCTTT.

This chain links TRBV29-1 with TRBJ2-7, with D hard to call. Germline V gives CDR1 SQVTM, CDR2 ANQGSEA. This CDR3 comprises 12 residues. The V end was cut by 5 bases, the J end by 2 bases, with 10 bases between. CDR3 sequence: CSVLEGTYEQYF. CDR3 nucleotide sequence: TGCAGCGTTCTGGAAGGGACCTACGAGCAGTACTTC.

This clonotype was observed a handful of times. The chain links TRBV20-1 to TRBJ2-2, with D possibly matching TRBD2 (6 bases). CDR3 length: 14 amino acids. Germline CDR1 DFQATT, CDR2 SNEGSKA (reference sequence). Trimming shortened V by 5 bases and J by 7 bases, and 17 bases separated the two germline ends. This CDR3 reads CSAAPSLAIGELFF. The CDR3 nucleotides are TGCAGTGCTGCCCCCTCACTAGCTATCGGGGAGCTGTTTTTT.

This clonotype was picked up many times. This chain uses TRBV12-3 or TRBV12-4 with TRBJ2-7, with D perhaps assigned TRBD1 or TRBD2 (5 bases each). This CDR3 contains 15 residues. V lost 6 bases, J lost 3 bases, and 18 bases lay in between. The CDR3 spells CASSRGVGASYEQYF. CDR3 DNA sequence: TGTGCCAGCAGCAGAGGGGTTGGGGCTAGCTACGAGCAGTACTTC.

This clonotype was detected a few times. This chain joins TRBV3-1 and TRBJ2-1, with TRBD1 matching over 7 bases. V shed 1 base, J shed 10 bases, and the junction held 13 bases outside the gene matches. The CDR3 totals 16 residues. Per germline, CDR1 LGHDT and CDR2 YNNKEL (reference sequence). The DNA for the CDR3 is TGTGCCAGCAGCCAAGTCGGGACAGCTACCTGGGGAGAGCAGTTCTTC. Translating gives CASSQVGTATWGEQFF.

This clonotype has more than one count but fewer than ten. V gene TRBV29-1 combines with J gene TRBJ2-1; weak D call: TRBD1 (5 bases). Germline V gives CDR1 SQVTM, CDR2 ANQGSEA. The CDR3 totals 11 residues. Trimming took off 5 bases at V and 8 bases at J, with 10 bases between the two ends. CDR3 in amino acids: CSVSTADEQFF. The CDR3, as DNA: TGCAGCGTTTCGACAGCCGATGAGCAGTTCTTC.

This clonotype has a count of ten or more. The J gene is TRBJ2-2, the V gene TRBV14, with a weak D call TRBD2 (6 bases). The CDR3 spans 13 residues. The germline CDR1 and CDR2 sequences are SGHDN and FVKESK. Between the trimmed V and J ends, which lost 5 bases and 4 bases, there was a span of 8 bases. Here the CDR3 reads CASSAGRTGELFF. The CDR3 DNA reads TGTGCCAGCAGCGCGGGGCGCACCGGGGAGCTGTTTTTT.

The CDR3, as DNA: TGTGCCAGCTCACCACTAGCGGAAGTTGATGAGCAGTTCTTC. The encoded protein is CASSPLAEVDEQFF. This chain links TRBV18 with TRBJ2-1; perhaps TRBD2 as D (6 bases). CDR1 and CDR2 from the germline V gene are KGHSH and LQKENI. Trimming took off 1 base at V and 8 bases at J, with 12 bases between the two ends. The CDR3 runs 14 residues.

This sequence joins TRBV20-1 and TRBJ2-5, with 11 bases matching TRBD1. Germline V CDR1 and CDR2: DFQATT, SNEGSKA (reference sequence). The CDR3 length is 15 residues. The J segment lost 5 bases and the V segment lost 1 base, leaving 6 bases of the junction unmatched. CDR3 bases: TGCAGTGCTAGAGGCGGACAGGGGGCGCCCGAGACCCAGTACTTC. This encodes CSARGGQGAPETQYF.

The rearrangement links TRBV19 to TRBJ2-5; D might be TRBD1 (5 bases). The CDR3 runs to 12 residues. Germline loops: CDR1 LNHDA, CDR2 SQIVND (reference sequence). Trimming removed 7 bases at V and 0 bases at J, with 6 bases between. Here the CDR3 reads CASTGNQETQYF. Written as DNA, the CDR3 is TGTGCCAGTACAGGGAACCAAGAGACCCAGTACTTC. Using reference TRBV19 and TRBJ2-5 for the parts outside the CDR3, the full variable domain is DGGITQSPKYLFRKEGQNVTLSCEQNLNHDAMYWYRQDPGQGLRLIYYSQIVNDFQKGDIAEGYSVSREKKESFPLTVTSAQKNPTAFYLCASTGNQETQYFGPGTRLLVL.

In its sample, this clonotype was seen many times. The chain is built from TRBV7-7 and TRBJ1-1, with D uncertain. Germline V gene sequence: CDR1 SSHAT, CDR2 FNYEAQ (reference sequence). The CDR3 runs 13 residues. With 1 base removed from V and 2 bases from J, the gap between germline ends came to 5 bases. CDR3 nucleotide sequence: TGTGCCAGCAGCTTAGAACGTAACACTGAAGCTTTCTTT. Encoded protein: CASSLERNTEAFF.

The genes are TRBV5-6 and TRBJ2-1, with unresolved D. Trimming removed 0 bases at V and 0 bases at J, with 10 bases between. The germline V gene encodes CDR1 SGHDT and CDR2 YYEEEE. The CDR3 contains 16 residues. CDR3 sequence reads: CASSLATVSSYNEQFF. The CDR3 region has the DNA TGTGCCAGCAGCTTGGCAACGGTTAGCTCCTACAATGAGCAGTTCTTC.